These T cell receptor beta chains were read from a single sample in a study of T cell changes during pregnancy in multiple sclerosis. Sequencing used immunoSEQ multiplex PCR; TCRdb keeps in-frame clones, though not all of them. The sample carries tens of thousands of clones, more than 85% recorded once. The sequenced sample was CD4+ T cells from peripheral blood mononuclear cells, obtained in the second trimester of pregnancy. Every receptor here comes from a female donor with multiple sclerosis, enrolled in a pregnancy study. Each CDR3 is given with its conserved first and last residue. The order of the fields is clone size, D gene, V gene, J gene, CDR3 protein, CDR3 DNA. D genes are given only for firm matches. Part of the rows lack a size; the others show once, few, many or a class for expanded clones.

clone size: -; D gene: -; V gene: TRBV7-2; J gene: TRBJ2-2; CDR3 protein: CASSVPEGYGGTGELFF; CDR3 DNA: TGTGCCAGCAGCGTACCCGAAGGCTACGGGGGCACCGGGGAGCTGTTTTTT
clone size: -; D gene: -; V gene: TRBV5-6; J gene: TRBJ2-7; CDR3 protein: CASSYNLWGDYEQYF; CDR3 DNA: TGTGCCAGCAGCTACAACCTTTGGGGGGACTACGAGCAGTACTTC
clone size: -; D gene: -; V gene: TRBV7-9; J gene: TRBJ2-2; CDR3 protein: CASSLYGSNTGELFF; CDR3 DNA: TGTGCCAGCAGCTTATACGGTTCGAACACCGGGGAGCTGTTTTTT
clone size: -; D gene: -; V gene: TRBV5-1; J gene: TRBJ2-1; CDR3 protein: CASSLTLSEQFF; CDR3 DNA: TGCGCCAGCAGCTTGACTCTGAGTGAGCAGTTCTTC
clone size: -; D gene: -; V gene: TRBV2; J gene: TRBJ1-1; CDR3 protein: CASRPLPGFNTEAFF; CDR3 DNA: TGTGCCAGCAGACCACTCCCGGGTTTTAACACTGAAGCTTTCTTT
clone size: -; D gene: -; V gene: TRBV27; J gene: TRBJ2-7; CDR3 protein: CASRMRTSTYEQYF; CDR3 DNA: TGTGCCAGCAGGATGAGGACAAGTACCTACGAGCAGTACTTC
clone size: -; D gene: -; V gene: TRBV27; J gene: TRBJ1-5; CDR3 protein: CASWAGNNQPQHF; CDR3 DNA: TGTGCGTCCTGGGCAGGAAACAATCAGCCCCAGCATTTT
clone size: -; D gene: -; V gene: TRBV10-1; J gene: TRBJ1-1; CDR3 protein: CASSNGQNTEAFF; CDR3 DNA: TGCGCCAGCAGTAACGGACAGAACACTGAAGCTTTCTTT
clone size: -; D gene: -; V gene: TRBV6-5; J gene: TRBJ2-5; CDR3 protein: CASSRAQGTQETQYF; CDR3 DNA: TGTGCCAGCAGTCGTGCTCAGGGGACCCAAGAGACCCAGTACTTC
clone size: once; D gene: TRBD1; V gene: TRBV6-5; J gene: TRBJ1-4; CDR3 protein: CASNRPGTEREKLFF; CDR3 DNA: TGTGCCAGCAATCGACCCGGGACAGAGAGAGAAAAACTGTTTTTT
clone size: -; D gene: -; V gene: TRBV19; J gene: TRBJ1-1; CDR3 protein: CASSMNRNTEAFF; CDR3 DNA: TGTGCCAGTAGTATGAACAGAAACACTGAAGCTTTCTTT
clone size: -; D gene: TRBD1; V gene: TRBV7-8; J gene: TRBJ1-4; CDR3 protein: CASSFGQGPEKLFF; CDR3 DNA: TGTGCCAGCAGCTTCGGACAGGGACCTGAAAAACTGTTTTTT
clone size: -; D gene: -; V gene: TRBV30; J gene: TRBJ2-1; CDR3 protein: CAWSGARRQFF; CDR3 DNA: TGTGCCTGGAGTGGGGCCAGGCGGCAGTTCTTC
clone size: -; D gene: TRBD1; V gene: TRBV29-1; J gene: TRBJ1-1; CDR3 protein: CSGGTGGSYTEAFF; CDR3 DNA: TGCAGCGGGGGGACAGGGGGCTCGTACACTGAAGCTTTCTTT
clone size: -; D gene: TRBD2; V gene: TRBV6-6; J gene: TRBJ2-3; CDR3 protein: CASKGGRSTDTQYF; CDR3 DNA: TGTGCCAGCAAGGGCGGGAGGAGCACAGATACGCAGTATTTT
clone size: -; D gene: TRBD2; V gene: TRBV11-3; J gene: TRBJ2-1; CDR3 protein: CASSLSDSGRPNSEQFF; CDR3 DNA: TGTGCCAGCAGCTTATCCGATAGCGGGAGGCCTAATAGTGAGCAGTTCTTC
clone size: -; D gene: TRBD2; V gene: TRBV5-5; J gene: TRBJ2-3; CDR3 protein: CASSLGLAGAGDTQYF; CDR3 DNA: TGTGCCAGCAGCCTCGGACTAGCGGGAGCGGGAGATACGCAGTATTTT
clone size: -; D gene: -; V gene: TRBV5-1; J gene: TRBJ1-1; CDR3 protein: CASSLGQQGTTEAFF; CDR3 DNA: TGCGCCAGCAGCTTGGGGCAACAGGGTACCACTGAAGCTTTCTTT
clone size: few; D gene: -; V gene: TRBV11-2; J gene: TRBJ2-5; CDR3 protein: CASSLDSLQETQYF; CDR3 DNA: TGTGCCAGCAGCTTAGATTCACTCCAAGAGACCCAGTACTTC
clone size: -; D gene: TRBD1; V gene: TRBV18; J gene: TRBJ1-6; CDR3 protein: CASSQTGGSPLHF; CDR3 DNA: TGTGCCAGCTCTCAAACAGGGGGTTCACCCCTCCACTTT